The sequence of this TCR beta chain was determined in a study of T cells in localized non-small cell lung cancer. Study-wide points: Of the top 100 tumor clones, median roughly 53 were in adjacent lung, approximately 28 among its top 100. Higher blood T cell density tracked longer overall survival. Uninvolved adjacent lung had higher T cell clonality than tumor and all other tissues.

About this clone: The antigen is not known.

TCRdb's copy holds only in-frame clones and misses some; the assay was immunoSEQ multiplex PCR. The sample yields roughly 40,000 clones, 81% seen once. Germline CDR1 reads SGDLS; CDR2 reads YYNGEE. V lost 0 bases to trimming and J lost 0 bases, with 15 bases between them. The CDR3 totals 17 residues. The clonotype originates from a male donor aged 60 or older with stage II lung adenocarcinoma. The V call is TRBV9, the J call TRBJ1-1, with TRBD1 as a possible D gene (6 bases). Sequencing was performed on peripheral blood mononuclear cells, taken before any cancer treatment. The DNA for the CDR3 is TGTGCCAGCAGCGTAGGGGTAGGGGGGACAATGAACACTGAAGCTTTCTTT. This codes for CASSVGVGGTMNTEAFF.